This T cell receptor (beta chain) was recovered during a study of OX40 agonist ivuxolimab in advanced cancers. Overall study context: In this cohort, patients received ivuxolimab, an agonistic anti-OX40 (CD134) antibody. The study reported partial responses in three patients: one hepatocellular carcinoma, two cutaneous melanoma.

This CDR3 contains 15 residues. In germline, CDR1 is SGDLS, CDR2 YYNGEE. V gave up 5 bases and J gave up 1 base; unmatched junction bases: 8. General observations from the study: At doses 0.1 to 3.0 mg/kg, CD4+ and CD8+ clones expanded. CD4+ T cells averaged fewer expanded clones than CD8+ T cells.

Sequencing used immunoSEQ multiplex PCR; TCRdb keeps in-frame clones, though not all of them. The profile covers tens of thousands of clones, with about 85% appearing a single time and 0.3% to 0.35% taken by the ten largest. As concerns this clone: The antigen is undetermined.

This TCR was sampled from an adult with an advanced solid tumor such as melanoma, head and neck, liver or kidney cancer. J is TRBJ2-5 and V is TRBV9, with 7 bases aligning to TRBD1. The starting material was CD4+ or CD8+ T cells sorted from blood, obtained in a trial of the OX40 agonist ivuxolimab. CDR3 nucleotides: TGTGCCAGCAGTTACCGAGGGGGCCTCCAAGAGACCCAGTACTTC. This encodes CASSYRGGLQETQYF.